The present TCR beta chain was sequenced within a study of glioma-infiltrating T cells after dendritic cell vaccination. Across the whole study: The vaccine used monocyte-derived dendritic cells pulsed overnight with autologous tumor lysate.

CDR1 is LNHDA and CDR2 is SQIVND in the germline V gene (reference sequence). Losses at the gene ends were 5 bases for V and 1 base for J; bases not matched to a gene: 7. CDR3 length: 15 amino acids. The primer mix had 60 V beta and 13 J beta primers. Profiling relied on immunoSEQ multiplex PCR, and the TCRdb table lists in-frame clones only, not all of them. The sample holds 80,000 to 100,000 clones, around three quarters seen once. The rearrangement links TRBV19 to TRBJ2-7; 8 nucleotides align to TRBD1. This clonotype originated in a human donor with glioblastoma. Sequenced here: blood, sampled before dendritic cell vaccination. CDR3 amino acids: CASSRYRTGSYEQYF. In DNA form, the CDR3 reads TGTGCCAGTAGTCGGTATAGGACAGGGTCCTACGAGCAGTACTTC.